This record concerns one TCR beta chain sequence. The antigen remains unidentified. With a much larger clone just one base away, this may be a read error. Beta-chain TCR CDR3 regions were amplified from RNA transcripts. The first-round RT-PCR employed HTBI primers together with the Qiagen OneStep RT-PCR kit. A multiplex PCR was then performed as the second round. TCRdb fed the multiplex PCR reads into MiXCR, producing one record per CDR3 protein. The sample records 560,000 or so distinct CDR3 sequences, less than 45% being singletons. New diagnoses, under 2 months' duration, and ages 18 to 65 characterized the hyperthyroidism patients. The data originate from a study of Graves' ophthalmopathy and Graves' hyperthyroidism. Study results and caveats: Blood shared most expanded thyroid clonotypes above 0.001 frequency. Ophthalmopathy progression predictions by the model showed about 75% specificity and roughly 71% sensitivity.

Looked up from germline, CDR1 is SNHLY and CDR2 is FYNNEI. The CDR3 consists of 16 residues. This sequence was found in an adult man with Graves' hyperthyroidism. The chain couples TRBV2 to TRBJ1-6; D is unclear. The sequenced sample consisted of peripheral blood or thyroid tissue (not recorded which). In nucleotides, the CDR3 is TGTACCAGCAGTGGTGGCAGCAGCTCCTATAATTCACCCCTCCACTTT. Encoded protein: CTSSGGSSSYNSPLHF.